The 32 T cell receptor beta chains reported below all come from one sample, sequenced in a study of monozygotic twins with inflammatory bowel disease. TCRdb reprocessed the 5' RACE reads, keeping one entry per CDR3 protein, no DNA. Recorded here are about 210,000 distinct CDR3 sequences; the top ten clones represent 1.6%. Sequenced: blood. Receptor source: a human donor with ulcerative colitis or Crohn's disease, or a healthy co-twin of an affected twin (not recorded which).

This rearrangement joins TRBV12-3 or TRBV12-4 to TRBJ2-2; TCRdb outputs TRBD1, but without DNA this stays unchecked. This CDR3 spans 15 amino acids. CDR3 region: CASSPTGLNTGELFF.

The V gene is TRBV12-3 or TRBV12-4, the J gene TRBJ1-1; TCRdb returns TRBD1, unconfirmable since there is no DNA. The CDR3 has 14 amino acids. Here the CDR3 reads CASSSRGGTTEAFF.

This CDR3 reads CASSSVGTSVNPGELFF. This rearrangement joins TRBV7-6 to TRBJ2-2; TCRdb outputs TRBD2, but without DNA this stays unchecked. Germline V gene lookup returns CDR1 SGHVS and CDR2 FNYEAQ. The CDR3 is made up of 17 amino acids.

The CDR3 sequence: CASREGTGDGYTF. This rearrangement joins TRBV5-4 to TRBJ1-2; TCRdb reports TRBD1, a call that lacks DNA to check it against. CDR1 and CDR2 from the germline V gene are SGHNT and YYREEE (reference sequence). This CDR3 is 13 amino acids long.

The CDR3 sequence: CASSITPNQETQYF. V is TRBV5-1 and J is TRBJ2-5. The CDR3 length is 14 residues. The V gene's germline CDR1 is SGHRS and CDR2 YFSETQ.

V gene TRBV24-1 combines with J gene TRBJ2-5; checking the TCRdb D call of TRBD1 is not possible without DNA. The CDR3 loop spans 14 amino acids. Germline lookup yields CDR1 KGHDR and CDR2 SFDVKD. Here the CDR3 reads CATASTGNQETQYF.

The genes are TRBV12-3 or TRBV12-4 and TRBJ2-2; absent DNA, TCRdb's TRBD2 call cannot be checked. The CDR3 extends over 18 amino acids. CDR3 sequence: CASSRTSGGRSNTGELFF.

The J gene is TRBJ2-7, the V gene TRBV5-1; the D call from TCRdb, TRBD2, cannot be confirmed without DNA. There are 15 residues in the CDR3. CDR1 SGHRS and CDR2 YFSETQ come from the germline V gene. The CDR3: CASSFTAGGSYEQYF.

The chain links TRBV19 to TRBJ2-3; TCRdb's D call, TRBD1, is unchecked because there is no DNA. The CDR3 contains 16 residues. Germline V CDR1 and CDR2: LNHDA, SQIVND (reference sequence). The chain's CDR3 is CASSTLGVTGADTQYF.

The chain has TRBV20-1 and TRBJ2-5; no DNA is available, so the TRBD1 call from TCRdb remains unchecked. In germline, CDR1 is DFQATT, CDR2 SNEGSKA (reference sequence). The CDR3 runs to 13 residues. CDR3 sequence reads: CSATGTTQETQYF.

V usage is TRBV29-1 and J usage is TRBJ2-2; with no DNA, the TCRdb D assignment of TRBD1 cannot be verified. The V gene's germline CDR1 is SQVTM and CDR2 ANQGSEA. The CDR3 sequence is 14 residues long. CDR3 sequence reads: CSVGGQGFTGELFF.

The chain recombines TRBV5-6 with TRBJ1-1. The CDR3 is made up of 14 amino acids. CDR1 and CDR2 (germline): SGHDT, YYEEEE. The CDR3 spells CASSLGPSNTEAFF. The variable domain in full, with the rest retrieved from reference TRBV5-6 and TRBJ1-1, is DAGVTQSPTHLIKTRGQQVTLRCSPKSGHDTVSWYQQALGQGPQFIFQYYEEEERQRGNFPDRFSGHQFPNYSSELNVNALLLGDSALYLCASSLGPSNTEAFFGQGTRLTVV.

The CDR3 is CASSSPGQMNTEAFF. This chain links TRBV27 with TRBJ1-1; no DNA is available, so the TRBD1 call from TCRdb remains unchecked. There are 15 residues in the CDR3. The V gene's germline CDR1 is MNHEY and CDR2 SMNVEV (reference sequence).

V is TRBV4-1 and J is TRBJ2-3. This CDR3 comprises 15 residues. Germline V lookup: CDR1 MGHRA, CDR2 YSYEKL. The CDR3 region is CASSQVLHSTDTQYF.

The gene calls are TRBV5-1 and TRBJ1-1; TCRdb names TRBD1, which stays unverified in the absence of DNA. Germline V gene data show CDR1 as SGHRS and CDR2 as YFSETQ. The CDR3 consists of 14 residues. Here the CDR3 reads CASMEYGGGTEAFF.

The chain joins TRBV25-1 to TRBJ2-5; no DNA is available, so the TRBD1 call from TCRdb remains unchecked. This CDR3 contains 14 residues. Germline CDR1 and CDR2: MGHDK and SYGVNS. The CDR3 is CASSRTEGGETQYF.

V and J are TRBV6-1 and TRBJ2-1; TCRdb designates TRBD1, a call that cannot be tested without DNA. This CDR3 is 15 amino acids long. The germline gives CDR1 MNHNS, CDR2 SASEGT. The CDR3 spells CASSSTGTGHNEQFF.

The chain couples TRBV7-3 to TRBJ2-3. The CDR3 contains 15 residues. The germline V gene encodes CDR1 SGHTA and CDR2 FQGTGA. CDR3: CASSLQAASTDTQYF.

The chain couples TRBV7-2 to TRBJ2-1; TCRdb returns TRBD1, unconfirmable since there is no DNA. The germline V gene encodes CDR1 SGHTA and CDR2 FQGNSA. CDR3 length equals 15 residues. This chain's CDR3 is CASSSGTGGRNEQFF.

The J gene is TRBJ1-6, the V gene TRBV27. The CDR3 is made up of 17 amino acids. Germline loops: CDR1 MNHEY, CDR2 SMNVEV (reference sequence). The CDR3 loop reads CASSREAGNSYNSPLHF.

This sequence joins TRBV6-5 and TRBJ1-4; TCRdb lists TRBD1, though no DNA is available to test this call. Germline CDR1 MNHEY, CDR2 SVGAGI. The CDR3 consists of 17 residues. CDR3: CASSYSIGTGEGEKLFF.

This chain links TRBV25-1 with TRBJ1-5. This CDR3 has 14 amino acids. Germline CDR1 MGHDK, CDR2 SYGVNS. The CDR3 reads CASSVGGSNQPQHF.

The gene calls are TRBV20-1 and TRBJ1-4; TCRdb's D call, TRBD1, is unchecked because there is no DNA. Germline V lookup: CDR1 DFQATT, CDR2 SNEGSKA (reference sequence). The CDR3 contains 18 residues. The CDR3 loop reads CSARERYRGRLTGEKLFF.

The chain has TRBV11-2 and TRBJ2-4; TCRdb lists TRBD1, though no DNA is available to test this call. Per the germline V gene, CDR1 is SGHAT and CDR2 is FQNNGV. The CDR3 extends over 14 amino acids. The CDR3 loop reads CASSSRETKNIQYF.

The rearrangement links TRBV5-1 to TRBJ2-5; TCRdb gives TRBD1 as the D gene, but with no DNA this cannot be confirmed. CDR1 SGHRS and CDR2 YFSETQ come from the germline V gene. The CDR3 has 14 residues. The chain's CDR3 is CASSLVGTVETQYF.

V usage is TRBV5-1 and J usage is TRBJ2-2; TCRdb designates TRBD2, a call that cannot be tested without DNA. The CDR3 contains 15 residues. CDR1 and CDR2 from the germline V gene are SGHRS and YFSETQ. Here the CDR3 reads CASSPGLVGTGELFF.

CDR3 amino acids: CASSLVSGTGTTDTQYF. J is TRBJ2-3 and V is TRBV7-9; the TCRdb D gene call, TRBD1, has no DNA to confirm it. The V gene's germline CDR1 is SEHNR and CDR2 FQNEAQ (reference sequence). This CDR3 comprises 17 residues.

V usage is TRBV2 and J usage is TRBJ2-1; TCRdb outputs TRBD1, but without DNA this stays unchecked. This CDR3 has 14 amino acids. The germline CDR1 and CDR2 sequences are SNHLY and FYNNEI. CDR3 amino acids: CASSVGPPIDEQFF.

This chain joins TRBV20-1 and TRBJ2-7; with no DNA, the TCRdb D assignment of TRBD1 cannot be verified. Germline V CDR1 and CDR2: DFQATT, SNEGSKA (reference sequence). This CDR3 region has 16 residues. Here the CDR3 reads CSAAPGDLPPRGEQYF.

The chain employs TRBV20-1 and TRBJ2-3; TCRdb designates TRBD1, a call that cannot be tested without DNA. This CDR3 comprises 12 residues. Looked up from germline, CDR1 is DFQATT and CDR2 is SNEGSKA (reference sequence). CDR3 region: CSARRGGDTQYF.

The V call is TRBV6-5, the J call TRBJ2-7; TCRdb outputs TRBD1, but without DNA this stays unchecked. Germline values: CDR1 MNHEY, CDR2 SVGAGI. CDR3 length equals 14 residues. Here the CDR3 reads CASRAGQGAIEQYF.

This chain joins TRBV5-1 and TRBJ2-1. CDR1 and CDR2 (germline): SGHRS, YFSETQ. The CDR3 loop spans 15 amino acids. The CDR3 sequence: CASSLGSSSYNEQFF.